A single TCR beta chain is shown here with its context. This sample is drawn from a study of blood T cell repertoires in COVID-19. V was shortened by 0 bases and J by 0 bases, with 9 bases between the two germline ends. The CDR3 has 17 residues. CDR1 is LGHNA and CDR2 is YNFKEQ in the germline V gene. The Seattle site enrolled patients during active infection and followed them longitudinally. Only in-frame clones appear in the TCRdb table, and some are missing; sequencing was by immunoSEQ multiplex PCR. The repertoire holds 200,000 to 250,000 clones, just under 90% seen once, with 2.7% in the top ten.

The specimen was peripheral blood. The sequence derives from a man between 25 and 39 years old with COVID-19, enrolled during active disease. The chain joins TRBV4-2 to TRBJ2-6; D ambiguous. The CDR3 region has the DNA TGTGCCAGCAGCCAAGAAATGTCCAGCTCTGGGGCCAACGTCCTGACTTTC. As protein: CASSQEMSSSGANVLTF.